Presented here are 26 T cell receptor beta chains from one specimen sequenced in a study of T cells in Graves' hyperthyroidism and ophthalmopathy (dated by TCRdb to the late 2010s). The protocol used for the library was multiplex PCR. The run used an Illumina HiSeq 2000. Amplification of TCR beta CDR3 regions was carried out from RNA transcripts. The first round of RT-PCR for the TCR CDR3 was performed with the HTBI primer set and the Qiagen OneStep RT-PCR kit. The public reads were reanalyzed by TCRdb: fastp trimming at Q25, MiXCR alignment, in-frame beta chains only. Entries that share a CDR3 protein sequence are merged under the most common genes and DNA. This sample holds more than 500,000 distinct CDR3 sequences; roughly 14% were observed only once. About 4% of the sample lies in the top ten. The specimen sequenced was blood. These receptors were taken from a woman between 35 and 50 years old with Graves' ophthalmopathy.

Of note for this clonotype: Germline and junction disagree at one end, which may indicate a read error. The chain carries TRBV11-3 and TRBJ2-7; 7 bases map to TRBD1. Germline CDR1 reads SGHNT; CDR2 reads YENEEA. The CDR3 extends over 15 amino acids. In DNA, the CDR3 is TGTGCCAGCAGCTCGGGACAGCGCCTCACCTACGAGCAGTGCTTC. Translated, it gives CASSSGQRLTYEQCF.

This clonotype appeared many times. The V and J genes are TRBV19 and TRBJ2-2; TRBD1 might be the D (5 bases). CDR3 length: 14 amino acids. The germline V gene has CDR1 LNHDA and CDR2 SQIVND (reference sequence). The V and J ends lost 8 bases and 5 bases respectively, with 15 bases between them. The CDR3 sequence: CASATGRRTGELFF. Written as DNA, the CDR3 is TGTGCCAGTGCCACAGGAAGGCGGACCGGGGAGCTGTTTTTT. Filled out from reference TRBV19 and TRBJ2-2, the complete variable domain reads DGGITQSPKYLFRKEGQNVTLSCEQNLNHDAMYWYRQDPGQGLRLIYYSQIVNDFQKGDIAEGYSVSREKKESFPLTVTSAQKNPTAFYLCASATGRRTGELFFGEGSRLTVL.

This chain joins TRBV19 and TRBJ1-2; 7 bases are a match to TRBD1. CDR1 and CDR2 (germline): LNHDA, SQIVND (reference sequence). Trimming removed 3 bases from V and 0 bases from J; junction bases left unmatched: 4. The CDR3 runs to 15 residues. CDR3: CASSIPGTANYGYTF. CDR3 bases: TGTGCCAGTAGTATCCCTGGGACAGCTAACTATGGCTACACCTTC.

This clonotype was seen a handful of times. The rearrangement links TRBV7-3 to TRBJ2-3; D remains ambiguous. The germline CDR1 and CDR2 sequences are SGHTA and FQGTGA. The CDR3 extends over 14 amino acids. V lost 1 base, J lost 4 bases, and 9 bases lay in between. CDR3: CASSLRASPDTQYF. The CDR3 region has the DNA TGTGCCAGCAGCTTAAGAGCCAGTCCAGATACGCAGTATTTT.

This clonotype showed up many times. The V call is TRBV28, the J call TRBJ1-1, with no clear D. V was clipped by 2 bases and J by 2 bases, with 12 bases between them. Germline V gene data show CDR1 as MDHEN and CDR2 as SYDVKM. The length of the CDR3 is 15 residues. This CDR3 is CASSLRRTHNTEAFF. DNA for the CDR3: TGTGCCAGCAGTTTACGCCGGACGCATAACACTGAAGCTTTCTTT.

In its sample, this clonotype was seen many times. The V and J genes are TRBV28 and TRBJ2-7; 8 positions agree with TRBD1. V shed 2 bases, J shed 2 bases, and the junction held 8 bases outside the gene matches. Looked up from germline, CDR1 is MDHEN and CDR2 is SYDVKM. The CDR3 runs 16 residues. DNA for the CDR3: TGTGCCAGCAGTTTAAGTCCAGGGACAGGCGCCTACGAGCAGTACTTC. Its protein is CASSLSPGTGAYEQYF.

The CDR3 DNA reads as TGCGCCACCAGACAGGGGGATCAGCCCCAGCATTTT. It is translated as CATRQGDQPQHF. The chain links TRBV10-2 to TRBJ1-5; 9 nucleotides agree with TRBD1. CDR1 and CDR2 from the germline V gene are WSHSY and SAAADI. The junction had 3 bases not matched to a gene; V was cut back by 10 bases and J by 5 bases. The length of the CDR3 is 12 residues.

This clonotype was recorded many times. This chain connects TRBV29-1 to TRBJ2-7; D possibly uses TRBD1 or TRBD2 (6 bases each). There are 13 residues in the CDR3. Germline CDR1 and CDR2: SQVTM and ANQGSEA. V was shortened by 6 bases and J by 1 base, with 13 bases between the two germline ends. The CDR3 is CSVGGTQSYEQYF. The CDR3 DNA sequence: TGCAGCGTAGGCGGGACACAATCCTACGAGCAGTACTTC.

This clonotype has ten or more counts. The chain recombines TRBV12-3 or TRBV12-4 with TRBJ1-5; a possible D gene is TRBD1 (5 bases). V lost 6 bases, J lost 2 bases, and 8 bases lay in between. There are 13 residues in the CDR3. The CDR3 region has the DNA TGTGCCAGCAGAGGGGAGGGCAATCAGCCCCAGCATTTT. It specifies CASRGEGNQPQHF.

This clonotype was observed a few times. The chain employs TRBV20-1 and TRBJ2-1, with TRBD1 identical over 8 bases. Germline V gives CDR1 DFQATT, CDR2 SNEGSKA (reference sequence). The CDR3 runs to 13 residues. The J segment lost 9 bases and the V segment lost 2 bases, leaving 6 bases of the junction unmatched. The CDR3 DNA reads as TGCAGTGCTAGACTGGACAGGGCTGGTGAGCAGTTCTTC. Its translation: CSARLDRAGEQFF.

This clonotype was counted only a few times. The rearrangement joins TRBV28 to TRBJ2-2; D is tentatively TRBD1 or TRBD2 (5 bases each). CDR1 is MDHEN and CDR2 is SYDVKM in the germline V gene. The CDR3 runs to 14 residues. Trimming took off 1 base at V and 5 bases at J, with 8 bases between the two ends. The CDR3 DNA sequence: TGTGCCAGCAGTTTATTGGGGGAAACCGGGGAGCTGTTTTTT. Translated: CASSLLGETGELFF.

This clonotype showed up many times. The chain carries TRBV12-3 or TRBV12-4 and TRBJ2-4, with TRBD1 matching 9 bases. The CDR3 is made up of 15 amino acids. V was pared by 6 bases and J by 3 bases, with 6 bases of the junction left unmatched. The CDR3 bases are TGTGCCAGCAGCCAAGTGACAGGGGGCAAAAACATTCAGTACTTC. This encodes CASSQVTGGKNIQYF.

J is TRBJ1-1 and V is TRBV6-1; TRBD1 aligns across 7 bases. Germline-derived CDR1 and CDR2 are MNHNS and SASEGT. The V segment lost 10 bases and the J segment 1 base; nucleotides outside the gene matches: 6. This CDR3 comprises 13 residues. CDR3: CATGRQGNTEAFF. CDR3 in DNA: TGTGCCACCGGACGACAGGGGAACACTGAAGCTTTCTTT.

This clonotype occurred a few times. The chain recombines TRBV4-1 with TRBJ2-7; 7 nucleotides line up with TRBD1. The germline gives CDR1 MGHRA, CDR2 YSYEKL. This CDR3 is 16 amino acids long. V lost 4 bases and J lost 5; bases outside the gene matches: 14. CDR3 bases: TGCGCCAGCAGCCGCCCCGCCTCGACAGGGTCGAACGAGCAGTACTTC. Its translation: CASSRPASTGSNEQYF.

This clonotype came up many times. The chain uses TRBV20-1 and TRBJ2-5, with 16 positions matching TRBD2. V shed 6 bases, J shed 4 bases, and the junction held 8 bases outside the gene matches. The CDR3 spans 16 residues. Per the germline V gene, CDR1 is DFQATT and CDR2 is SNEGSKA (reference sequence). CDR3 in DNA: TGCAGTGCAAAGGGACTAGCGGGAGGGCCGGGAGAGACCCAGTACTTC. This sequence encodes CSAKGLAGGPGETQYF.

This clonotype was counted ten times or more. This rearrangement joins TRBV28 to TRBJ1-1, with D unclear. The CDR3 spans 11 residues. Trimming removed 3 bases at V and 7 bases at J, with 6 bases between. CDR1 and CDR2 from the germline V gene are MDHEN and SYDVKM. The CDR3 reads CASSFTDEAFF. In DNA form, the CDR3 reads TGTGCCAGCAGTTTCACGGATGAAGCTTTCTTT. Variable domain in full (rest from reference TRBV28 and TRBJ1-1): DVKVTQSSRYLVKRTGEKVFLECVQDMDHENMFWYRQDPGLGLRLIYFSYDVKMKEKGDIPEGYSVSREKKERFSLILESASTNQTSMYLCASSFTDEAFFGQGTRLTVV.

The table lists this clonotype with many counts. The chain employs TRBV7-8 and TRBJ2-5; unclear D gene. CDR3 length: 14 amino acids. Trimming shortened V by 1 base and J by 4 bases, and 10 bases separated the two germline ends. Germline V gene sequence: CDR1 SGHVS, CDR2 FQNEAQ. CDR3 amino acids: CASSLERNLETQYF. DNA for the CDR3: TGTGCCAGCAGCTTAGAGAGGAATTTAGAGACCCAGTACTTC.

Ten or more counts support this clonotype. The chain links TRBV20-1 to TRBJ2-2; no firm D call. V dropped 7 bases and J dropped 1 base, with 7 bases sitting between them. The CDR3 runs 12 residues. Germline values: CDR1 DFQATT, CDR2 SNEGSKA (reference sequence). The CDR3: CSGTENTGELFF. The CDR3 DNA reads as TGCAGTGGTACAGAGAACACCGGGGAGCTGTTTTTT.

This clonotype was recorded many times. The V and J genes are TRBV6-1 and TRBJ2-7, with 8 bases aligning to TRBD1. This CDR3 is 15 amino acids long. Germline CDR1 is MNHNS and CDR2 is SASEGT. The ends lost 5 bases at V and 0 bases at J; junction bases unmatched: 6. CDR3 protein: CASSKDREFSYEQYF. CDR3 in DNA: TGTGCCAGCAGTAAGGACAGGGAGTTCTCCTACGAGCAGTACTTC.

This clonotype was seen at least ten times. The V and J genes are TRBV27 and TRBJ1-1; weak D call: TRBD1 (6 bases). The CDR3 totals 13 residues. The V end was cut by 3 bases, the J end by 6 bases, with 11 bases between. Looked up from germline, CDR1 is MNHEY and CDR2 is SMNVEV (reference sequence). The CDR3 DNA reads TGTGCCAGCAGTTTCAGGGGTCGAGCTGAAGCTTTCTTT. Translation: CASSFRGRAEAFF.

This clonotype has a count of ten or more. This chain links TRBV28 with TRBJ1-5; no clear D gene. Germline assignment: CDR1 MDHEN and CDR2 SYDVKM. The CDR3 loop spans 13 amino acids. The ends were cut back, 2 bases at V and 5 bases at J, with 7 bases in the middle. CDR3 coding DNA: TGTGCCAGCAGTTTAGTCTGGGATCAGCCCCAGCATTTT. This encodes CASSLVWDQPQHF.

This clonotype was detected ten times or more. The rearrangement links TRBV7-8 to TRBJ2-7, with D unclear. The CDR3 has 15 amino acids. Germline V CDR1 and CDR2: SGHVS, FQNEAQ. Between the trimmed V and J ends, which lost 1 base and 5 bases, there was a span of 15 bases. The CDR3 coding sequence is TGTGCCAGCAGCTTAGAGGCCGGTCGAGTCAACGAGCAGTACTTC. Translating it yields CASSLEAGRVNEQYF.

This sequence joins TRBV6-5 and TRBJ2-7; no firm D call. The CDR3 runs 14 residues. V shed 2 bases and J shed 0 bases, with 8 bases lying between them. Looked up from germline, CDR1 is MNHEY and CDR2 is SVGAGI. DNA of the CDR3: TGTGCCAGCAGTTACAATAGGTTCTCCTACGAGCAGTACTTC. Amino acids: CASSYNRFSYEQYF.

The chain has TRBV28 and TRBJ2-7; D gene unclear. The CDR3 consists of 14 residues. With 5 bases removed from V and 4 bases from J, the gap between germline ends came to 15 bases. The germline V gene encodes CDR1 MDHEN and CDR2 SYDVKM. CDR3 nucleotide sequence: TGTGCCAGCAGTCCACGTCGGGCCTATTACGAGCAGTACTTC. It codes for CASSPRRAYYEQYF.

This clonotype was picked up a small number of times. The rearrangement uses TRBV24-1 and TRBJ2-2; the D gene is possibly TRBD1 (7 bases). The CDR3 consists of 18 residues. Trimming took off 0 bases at V and 0 bases at J, with 13 bases between the two ends. Germline V lookup: CDR1 KGHDR, CDR2 SFDVKD. CDR3 loop: CATSDLQGGGSNTGELFF. In nucleotides, the CDR3 is TGTGCCACCAGTGATTTGCAGGGGGGCGGTTCGAACACCGGGGAGCTGTTTTTT.

There are many counts of this clonotype. The CDR3 loop is CASSETGRGYEQYF. CDR3 nucleotide sequence: TGTGCCAGCAGTGAGACAGGGCGCGGCTACGAGCAGTACTTC. The chain employs TRBV6-1 and TRBJ2-7; 7 positions match TRBD1. Germline V gene data show CDR1 as MNHNS and CDR2 as SASEGT. This CDR3 region has 14 residues. The V segment lost 3 bases and the J segment 3 bases; nucleotides outside the gene matches: 5.